This T cell receptor beta chain was retrieved from a study of T cell repertoires in aging, cancer and after chemotherapy. Whole-study context: Six age groups, ranging from 30 or younger to 70 or older, included the donors. Over several months to years, re-sampled healthy donor repertoires clearly shared clones.

TCR beta rearrangements were amplified from peripheral blood genomic DNA. Study-wide findings and caveats: Median generation probability rose over the chemotherapy interval in each cancer cohort, suggesting rebound thymic output. Age-matched healthy donors had significantly more diverse, less clonal blood TCR repertoires than untreated cancer patients.

About this clonotype: Its target is not known. An end of the junction differs from the germline gene, which may be a read error.

Multiplex touch-down PCR with TRB-A/B primers amplified rearranged V-D-J TRB sequences. TCRdb re-analysed the multiplex PCR reads in MiXCR, keeping a single row per CDR3 protein. In the table there are roughly 8,300 distinct CDR3 sequences, under 35% of which are singletons. This clonotype originated in a human donor in good health. Material: blood.

CDR3 amino acids: CASGNGGYQETQYF. CDR3 DNA: TGCGCCAGCGGGAACGGGGGGTACCAAGAGACCCAGTACTTC. The genes are TRBV11-2 and TRBJ2-5; TRBD2 matches 7 bases. The CDR3 totals 14 residues. Germline CDR1 is SGHAT and CDR2 is FQNNGV.